Following are 23 T cell receptor beta chains from one sample sequenced in a study of T-cell reconstitution after alpha-beta-depleted transplantation in children. During its preparation, the TCRbeta library received unique molecular identifiers. TCRdb itself ran the PCR reads through MiXCR, one entry per CDR3 protein. The repertoire holds 100,000 or so distinct CDR3 sequences, around 6.1% seen once, with 5.5% to 6.5% in the top ten. The sequencing here drew on PBMCs, mostly from graft donor cells, taken 60 days after TCRalphabeta/CD19-depleted stem cell transplant. Every receptor here comes from a female patient between 2 and 15 years old who had a stem cell transplant for Fanconi anemia, so the T cells may come from the graft donor.

This clonotype came up many times. The chain links TRBV20-1 to TRBJ2-2, with a tentative D call TRBD2 (5 bases). The CDR3 has 13 amino acids. Germline V gene sequence: CDR1 DFQATT, CDR2 SNEGSKA (reference sequence). Trimming pared 7 bases from V and 2 bases from J, leaving 11 bases between. The chain's CDR3 is CSVLGLNTGELFF. The CDR3 bases are TGCAGTGTCCTCGGACTTAACACCGGGGAGCTGTTTTTT.

The table lists this clonotype with many counts. The chain uses TRBV7-3 and TRBJ2-1, with 11 bases that match TRBD2. Trimming at V came to 2 bases and at J to 7 bases, leaving 7 bases not matched to a gene. The CDR3 has 16 amino acids. Germline values: CDR1 SGHTA, CDR2 FQGTGA. CDR3 nucleotides: TGTGCCAGCAGCTTAGGTAGCGGGAGGGTTAGGAATGAGCAGTTCTTC. Translation: CASSLGSGRVRNEQFF.

This clonotype was seen repeatedly, ten times or more. The chain has TRBV5-1 and TRBJ2-3, with 8 bases lining up with TRBD2. Germline V gene lookup returns CDR1 SGHRS and CDR2 YFSETQ. Trimming cost V 6 bases and J 2 bases; bases outside gene matches: 8. CDR3 length: 15 residues. Written as DNA, the CDR3 is TGCGCCAGCATTCGGGATAGCGGGACCACAGATACGCAGTATTTT. This encodes CASIRDSGTTDTQYF. Complete variable domain (other parts from reference TRBV5-1 and TRBJ2-3): KAGVTQTPRYLIKTRGQQVTLSCSPISGHRSVSWYQQTPGQGLQFLFEYFSETQRNKGNFPGRFSGRQFSNSRSEMNVSTLELGDSALYLCASIRDSGTTDTQYFGPGTRLTVL.

This clonotype has at least ten counts. This chain connects TRBV30 to TRBJ2-2; D is perhaps TRBD1 (5 bases). Germline CDR1 is GTSNPN and CDR2 is SVGIG (reference sequence). The CDR3 covers 12 residues. V was shortened by 3 bases and J by 5 bases, with 7 bases between the two germline ends. This CDR3 reads CAWSAGTGELFF. The CDR3 bases are TGTGCCTGGAGCGCAGGGACCGGGGAGCTGTTTTTT.

This clonotype was detected many times. The rearrangement joins TRBV5-1 to TRBJ2-3, with TRBD2 matching 13 bases. The CDR3 loop spans 19 amino acids. Per germline, CDR1 SGHRS and CDR2 YFSETQ. V shed 4 bases and J 0 bases; nucleotides not matched to a gene: 11. DNA of the CDR3: TGCGCCAGCAGCCCCGCTGGACTAGCGGGAGTCGTAAGCACAGATACGCAGTATTTT. Its translation is CASSPAGLAGVVSTDTQYF.

This clonotype was counted at least ten times. The junction and the germline gene differ at one end; a read error may be behind it. The V gene is TRBV28, the J gene TRBJ2-2, with TRBD1 identical over 8 bases. The germline V gene has CDR1 MDHEN and CDR2 SYDVKM. The CDR3 contains 16 residues. CDR3 residues: CASGPRTGMNTGKLFF. CDR3 coding DNA: TGTGCCAGCGGCCCCAGGACAGGGATGAACACCGGGAAGCTGTTTTTT.

In its sample, this clonotype was seen many times. The chain carries TRBV19 and TRBJ2-6, with D uncertain. Between the trimmed V and J ends, which lost 1 base and 2 bases, there was a span of 12 bases. The germline CDR1 and CDR2 sequences are LNHDA and SQIVND (reference sequence). CDR3 length equals 17 residues. In DNA, the CDR3 is TGTGCCAGTAGTATAGCTCTGAAGGGCACTGGGGCCAACGTCCTGACTTTC. Its protein product is CASSIALKGTGANVLTF.

This clonotype was counted a few times. The chain joins TRBV7-9 to TRBJ2-5; 11 positions agree with TRBD2. V gave up 2 bases and J gave up 4 bases; unmatched junction bases: 9. Per germline, CDR1 SEHNR and CDR2 FQNEAQ (reference sequence). This CDR3 is built from 17 residues. In nucleotides, the CDR3 is TGTGCCAGCAGCTTAAACGCCCGTAGCGGGAGGGGAGAGACCCAGTACTTC. It translates to CASSLNARSGRGETQYF.

In its sample, this clonotype was seen many times. The rearrangement uses TRBV7-3 and TRBJ2-1; no firm D call. CDR3 size: 11 residues. Trimming stripped 2 bases from V and 10 bases from J, with 6 bases between. Germline V gene lookup returns CDR1 SGHTA and CDR2 FQGTGA. The CDR3 DNA is TGTGCCAGCAGCTTAGGCCGAGAGCAGTTCTTC. Protein: CASSLGREQFF.

This clonotype was seen many times. V is TRBV29-1 and J is TRBJ2-1; weak D call: TRBD2 (6 bases). The CDR3 spans 12 residues. Trimming shortened V by 4 bases and J by 4 bases, and 8 bases separated the two germline ends. Looked up from germline, CDR1 is SQVTM and CDR2 is ANQGSEA. CDR3 sequence reads: CSVGRGYNEQFF. In DNA, the CDR3 is TGCAGCGTTGGCCGGGGGTACAATGAGCAGTTCTTC.

This clonotype was observed at least ten times. This sequence joins TRBV7-2 and TRBJ2-7, with D perhaps matching TRBD1 (5 bases). Germline CDR1 reads SGHTA; CDR2 reads FQGNSA. This CDR3 is 16 amino acids long. With 0 bases removed from V and 1 base from J, the gap between germline ends came to 13 bases. CDR3 in amino acids: CASSLAIAGPSYEQYF. Written as DNA, the CDR3 is TGTGCCAGCAGCTTAGCAATTGCAGGGCCTTCCTACGAGCAGTACTTC.

This clonotype occurred many times. The gene calls are TRBV6-2 or TRBV6-3 and TRBJ2-2; tentative D call: TRBD2 (6 bases). V lost 6 bases, J lost 6 bases, and 17 bases lay in between. The CDR3 totals 15 residues. CDR1 and CDR2 from the germline V gene are MNHEY and SVGEGT. The CDR3 DNA reads as TGTGCCAGCAGGATCCGGGACTTTCGTTCCGGGGAGCTGTTTTTT. It is translated as CASRIRDFRSGELFF.

This chain links TRBV5-1 with TRBJ2-7; no clear D. The V gene's germline CDR1 is SGHRS and CDR2 YFSETQ. Trimming pared 5 bases from V and 3 bases from J, leaving 12 bases between. The CDR3 sequence is 13 residues long. CDR3 loop: CASSFSGVYEQYF. The CDR3 coding sequence is TGCGCCAGCAGTTTCAGTGGTGTCTACGAGCAGTACTTC.

This clonotype was found a few times. The V call is TRBV9, the J call TRBJ2-6; D not certain. V shed 2 bases and J shed 2 bases, with 11 bases lying between them. The V gene's germline CDR1 is SGDLS and CDR2 YYNGEE. This CDR3 comprises 16 residues. CDR3 loop: CASSVFPTAGANVLTF. CDR3 nucleotides: TGTGCCAGCAGCGTTTTCCCCACAGCTGGGGCCAACGTCCTGACTTTC.

This clonotype was seen repeatedly, ten times or more. This rearrangement joins TRBV3-1 to TRBJ2-7, with D unresolved. The V end lost 0 bases, the J end lost 2 bases, and 5 bases lay between the germline ends. This CDR3 has 13 amino acids. The germline V gene has CDR1 LGHDT and CDR2 YNNKEL (reference sequence). The CDR3 spells CASSQENTYEQYF. CDR3 sequence (DNA): TGTGCCAGCAGCCAAGAGAACACCTACGAGCAGTACTTC.

The chain combines TRBV20-1 with TRBJ1-5; possibly TRBD1 for D (5 bases). Per the germline V gene, CDR1 is DFQATT and CDR2 is SNEGSKA (reference sequence). V lost 6 bases and J 7 bases, leaving 22 bases between the germline ends. The CDR3 consists of 15 residues. The CDR3 DNA is TGCAGTGCCCCTGTCCCGGGACTTCTGTGGCAGCCCCAGCATTTT. This encodes CSAPVPGLLWQPQHF.

This clonotype was observed a few times. The V gene is TRBV20-1, the J gene TRBJ2-7, with TRBD1 matching over 7 bases. CDR3 length: 13 residues. Germline V CDR1 and CDR2: DFQATT, SNEGSKA (reference sequence). This CDR3 reads CSWLTGAGGEQYF. The CDR3 bases are TGCAGCTGGCTTACCGGGGCAGGGGGCGAGCAGTACTTC.

The genes are TRBV23-1 and TRBJ1-5; 7 nucleotides agree with TRBD1. TRBV23-1 is identified as an open reading frame with a role that is uncertain. V lost 3 bases, J lost 5 bases, and 7 bases stayed unmatched. The CDR3 has 15 residues. The chain's CDR3 is CASSHPGTDYQPQHF. CDR3 coding DNA: TGCGCCAGCAGTCACCCCGGGACAGACTATCAGCCCCAGCATTTT.

This clonotype appeared many times. The CDR3 bases are TGTGCCAGCAGCTCCGGGGGGGCCTACAATGAGCAGTTCTTC. Protein product: CASSSGGAYNEQFF. The chain joins TRBV7-2 to TRBJ2-1, with 8 bases identical to TRBD2. V lost 4 bases, J lost 2 bases, and 1 base stayed unmatched. The CDR3 totals 14 residues. From germline, CDR1 is SGHTA and CDR2 FQGNSA.

This clonotype was detected ten times or more. The chain links TRBV2 to TRBJ1-6; D ambiguous. The germline V gene has CDR1 SNHLY and CDR2 FYNNEI. V gave up 2 bases and J gave up 3 bases, with 11 bases separating them. CDR3 length equals 16 residues. In DNA form, the CDR3 reads TGTGCCAGCAGTGAACGGCCCTGGAGCTATAATTCACCCCTCCACTTT. This gives the protein CASSERPWSYNSPLHF.

This clonotype was counted at least ten times. The chain links TRBV5-1 to TRBJ2-1; 9 bases are shared with TRBD2. Losses at the gene ends were 4 bases for V and 10 bases for J; bases not matched to a gene: 6. The CDR3 is 13 amino acids. Germline V CDR1 and CDR2: SGHRS, YFSETQ. The CDR3 nucleotides are TGCGCCAGCAGCGGGCTAGCGGGGAGGGAGCAGTTCTTC. This encodes CASSGLAGREQFF.

This clonotype was seen more than once but under ten times. The chain has TRBV11-2 and TRBJ2-3; no definite D call. This CDR3 is 14 amino acids long. The germline gives CDR1 SGHAT, CDR2 FQNNGV. V dropped 2 bases and J dropped 5 bases, with 11 bases sitting between them. CDR3 protein: CASSLNSGVDTQYF. CDR3 DNA: TGTGCCAGCAGCTTAAACAGTGGGGTAGATACGCAGTATTTT.

This clonotype was counted at least ten times. The chain has TRBV12-3 or TRBV12-4 and TRBJ2-2; D gene uncertain. The length of the CDR3 is 14 residues. The V end was cut by 1 base, the J end by 4 bases, with 7 bases between. The CDR3 coding sequence is TGTGCCAGCAGTTTAGTCCCATCCACCGGGGAGCTGTTTTTT. Its protein is CASSLVPSTGELFF.